Below, one T cell receptor (beta chain) is given with its context. This clone came up once. The antigen this receptor binds is unknown. It has no much larger one-base neighbor in the sample; base qualities were not kept. The immunoSEQ Assay was the method used to sequence TCRbeta CDR3 regions. After extraction, genomic DNA underwent amplification by bias-controlled multiplex PCR, followed by high-throughput sequencing. Under the source paper's analysis protocol: Collapsing and filtering of sequences were performed to quantify the absolute abundance of each unique TCRbeta CDR3 region. Usable DNA was measured by amplifying reference genes present in all nucleated cells, and TCRbeta template counts were normalized to that usable DNA to estimate T cell fraction. Repertoire TCRs were annotated as SARS-CoV-2-specific when V gene, CDR3 amino acid sequence and J gene were exactly matched to a known reactive TCR set. MIRA supplied the reference SARS-CoV-2 TCR set, which was filtered for enrichment in COVID-19-positive ImmuneCODE repertoires so that public or cross-reactive TCRs were removed. Based on the MIRA antigens, annotated TCRs were further analysed at the level of specific ORF or position within ORF. Breadth was defined as annotated unique rearrangements over total unique productive rearrangements; depth was the summed frequency of those rearrangements. TCR breadth was compared between groups using two-sided Wilcoxon rank-sum tests. Not all clones reach the TCRdb copy of this immuneACCESS table, which keeps in-frame sequences only. Checked studies attribute under half of the gap to unresolved V genes and leave the rest unexplained. V, J and clone size are those of that table, while D and trimming were read from the DNA. For this sample the table gives about 320,000 clones, of which roughly 88% were detected only once. The ten biggest clones cover 5.5% of the sample.

The entry originates in a study of Ad26.COV2.S vaccination and SARS-CoV-2 variants (dated by TCRdb to about 2021). In the study overall: Vaccine-arm donors came from COV1001, a multicentre, randomized, double-blind, placebo-controlled phase I-IIa trial of Ad26.COV2.S in healthy adults. Blinding of investigators to trial group allocation was maintained during experiments and outcome assessment. Trial participants were randomized into five groups of five: low-dose or high-dose Ad26.COV2.S given once or twice, or placebo on both occasions. A total of 32 samples were included in the TCR-sequenced set, comprising some 20 Ad26.COV2.S vaccine recipients, 5 placebo recipients and 8 SARS-CoV-2 convalescent individuals. Sequencing of the TCRbeta repertoire served to evaluate the specificity and breadth of SARS-CoV-2-reactive T cell receptors following Ad26.COV2.S vaccination. Ad26.COV2.S was given intramuscularly at 5x10^10 or 1x10^11 viral particles, as a single shot or as two shots 56 days apart. The paper as a whole reports these results and caveats: The study lacked the statistical power to compare responses across vaccine doses or regimens. Higher spike-specific TCR breadth was observed in Ad26.COV2.S recipients than in placebo recipients (P = 0.0014). The authors noted that the TCR breadth and depth analyses may have underestimated total T cell responses. After vaccination, substantial breadth of spike-specific CD8+ and CD4+ T cell responses was reported. Non-spike TCR breadth was comparable between vaccine and placebo recipients, consistent with the vaccine containing only spike.

The treatment or condition label here, explained by the study, means: 19 received Ad26.COV2.S at low or high dose, single or two shots; five or six received placebo; per-sample allocation not given. For vaccine and placebo recipients, repertoires were sequenced using samples collected on day 63 after the first injection. Cohort 1b enrolled around 23 adults aged 18-55 years at a single site in Boston, USA, between 29 July and 7 August 2020. Ad26.COV2.S was a replication-incompetent adenovirus type 26 vector that expressed a prefusion-stabilized SARS-CoV-2 spike protein derived from the original Wuhan strain. Taken from cysteine to phenylalanine, the CDR3 has 11 residues. The kept DNA is CDR3 alone, 33 bases in frame from the first base. Taken from the germline V gene, the CDR1 and CDR2 loops are SQVTM and ANQGSEA. Deletion took 7 bases off V and 4 bases off J, with a span of 10 bases between the germline ends.

This material consisted of peripheral blood, taken in a trial of Ad26.COV2.S vaccine versus placebo. Recombination joined TRBV29-1 with TRBJ1-2; TRBD1 is a possible D gene, resting on 6 matching bases. The sequence derives from a person aged 18 to 65 who received the Ad26.COV2.S COVID-19 vaccine or a placebo. The DNA sequence reads TGCAGCGGACAGGCCGGCTATGGCTACACCTTC. Translation gives CSGQAGYGYTF.